This is a list of T cell receptor beta chains from one sample in a study. TCRdb ran MiXCR on the RT-PCR reads and lists one entry per CDR3 protein. The sample consists of around 700,000 distinct CDR3 sequences, about 14% of them appearing once. The sample consisted of memory CD4+ T cells from blood. Source of these receptors: a female donor in good health, serving as a healthy control. Each CDR3 is given with its conserved first and last residue. A D gene is named only where the DNA matches it firmly. Expanded clones are given a class, and other clones once, few, many or no size at all.

d_call clone_size j_call v_call cdr3_nt cdr3_aa
. . TRBJ2-7 TRBV5-6 TGTGCCAGCAGCTTGGCCTTTGGGGGAAACCCAGCCTACGAGCAGTACTTC CASSLAFGGNPAYEQYF
. few TRBJ2-1 TRBV5-4 TGTGCCAGCAGCTCTACTAGTCTAGGCTCCTACAATGAGCAGTTCTTC CASSSTSLGSYNEQFF
TRBD1 many TRBJ2-2 TRBV7-3 TGTGCCAGCAGCTTGCGACAGGGGCATAGCGGGGAGCTGTTTTTT CASSLRQGHSGELFF
TRBD1 many TRBJ1-5 TRBV5-5 TGTGCCAGCAGCTCAGGGGGCGGCAATCAGCCCCAGCATTTT CASSSGGGNQPQHF
TRBD1 . TRBJ2-7 TRBV7-2 TGTGCCAGCAGCTTCCGGGACAGGGGGTCCGAGCAGTACTTC CASSFRDRGSEQYF
TRBD1 . TRBJ2-7 TRBV18 TGTGCCAGCTTCTCCGGGACAGGGGCGTTCGAGCAGTACTTC CASFSGTGAFEQYF
. many TRBJ1-2 TRBV20-1 TGCAGTGCTAGAGATAGATACAGGGCGGACTATGGCTACACCTTC CSARDRYRADYGYTF
TRBD1 few TRBJ2-6 TRBV20-1 TGCAGTGCTGTTTCCGGGACAGGGAGCTCTGGGGCCAACGTCCTGACTTTC CSAVSGTGSSGANVLTF
. . TRBJ2-3 TRBV3-1 TGTGCCAGCAGCCAAGAGAGAGGGCGTAGCACAGATACGCAGTATTTT CASSQERGRSTDTQYF
TRBD2 . TRBJ2-7 TRBV12-3/TRBV12-4 TGTGCCAGCAGCCGGGGGGTGATTCCGGACGAGCAGTACTTC CASSRGVIPDEQYF
TRBD1 few TRBJ2-3 TRBV7-2 TGTGCCAGCAGCCAAAACGGACAGGGGGCCTCAGATACGCAGTATTTT CASSQNGQGASDTQYF
. few TRBJ2-6 TRBV20-1 TGCAGTGCTAGGGCCATGCCCGGCACTAATGCAGGGCGCTCTGGGGCCAACGTCCTGACTTTC CSARAMPGTNAGRSGANVLTF
. few TRBJ2-3 TRBV5-6 TGTGCCAGCAGCTTGGAGCGGCGTAGCACAGATACGCAGTATTTT CASSLERRSTDTQYF
TRBD1 many TRBJ2-1 TRBV29-1 TGCAGCGTAGGGCTACAGGGGAAGAATGAGCAGTTCTTC CSVGLQGKNEQFF
. . TRBJ1-4 TRBV12-3/TRBV12-4 TGTGCCAGCAGCCAAGGAAGGGGAGGTGAAAAACTGTTTTTT CASSQGRGGEKLFF
. many TRBJ2-1 TRBV27 TGTGCCAGCGGCCAGAGGGCCCTCGAGCAGTTCTTC CASGQRALEQFF
TRBD2 . TRBJ2-5 TRBV20-1 TGCAGTCTAGCGGGGACCTTAGAGACCCAGTACTTC CSLAGTLETQYF
. . TRBJ2-1 TRBV7-2 TGTGCCAGCAGCTTTCAGGGCCCCTACGAGCAGTTCTTC CASSFQGPYEQFF
. few TRBJ2-1 TRBV24-1 TGTGCCACCAGTGATTTTAACAGCCCGGGGGAGCAGTTCTTC CATSDFNSPGEQFF
TRBD2 many TRBJ2-1 TRBV6-5 TGTGCCAGCAGTTACTCGACTAGCGATTACTACAATGAGCAGTTCTTC CASSYSTSDYYNEQFF